These 13 T cell receptor beta chains were sequenced from one sample in a study of T cells in Graves' hyperthyroidism and ophthalmopathy. RNA transcripts yielded amplified TCR beta CDR3 regions. In the first-round RT-PCR of the TCR CDR3, the HTBI primer set was used. From the multiplex PCR reads, TCRdb called clonotypes with MiXCR, one entry per CDR3 protein. The sample lists approximately 320,000 distinct CDR3 sequences; 16% were seen once. The sequenced sample was blood. These receptors were taken from a young man with Graves' hyperthyroidism.

The sample holds many counts of this clonotype. V is TRBV9 and J is TRBJ1-1, with 7 positions matching TRBD1. Trimming cost V 3 bases and J 11 bases; bases outside gene matches: 10. The CDR3 contains 13 residues. Germline values: CDR1 SGDLS, CDR2 YYNGEE. In DNA form, the CDR3 reads TGTGCCAGCAGCGAGCCCCTGACAGGGCGGGCTTTCTTT. This sequence encodes CASSEPLTGRAFF.

The chain uses TRBV5-6 and TRBJ2-7; 7 bases align to TRBD1. The V segment lost 4 bases and the J segment 7 bases; nucleotides outside the gene matches: 8. The germline CDR1 and CDR2 sequences are SGHDT and YYEEEE. The CDR3 loop spans 13 amino acids. The CDR3, as DNA: TGTGCCAGCAGCCCCAAGGACAGGCCTGAGCAGTACTTC. It codes for CASSPKDRPEQYF.

This clonotype has a count of ten or more. The J gene is TRBJ2-1, the V gene TRBV7-2; possible D gene TRBD1, 6 bases. V dropped 5 bases and J dropped 15 bases, with 23 bases sitting between them. Per germline, CDR1 SGHTA and CDR2 FQGNSA. This CDR3 is built from 14 residues. The CDR3 nucleotides read TGTGCCAGCAGCCCCAACAGGGCAAGCGGCCCGGGGTTCTTC. Translated, it gives CASSPNRASGPGFF. The complete variable domain, with remaining parts taken from reference TRBV7-2 and TRBJ2-1, reads GAGVSQSPSNKVTEKGKDVELRCDPISGHTALYWYRQSLGQGLEFLIYFQGNSAPDKSGLPSDRFSAERTGGSVSTLTIQRTQQEDSAVYLCASSPNRASGPGFFGPGTRLTVL.

The chain is built from TRBV7-9 and TRBJ2-5; 10 bases fit TRBD1. V lost 1 base and J lost 7; bases outside the gene matches: 6. Germline CDR1 reads SEHNR; CDR2 reads FQNEAQ (reference sequence). The CDR3 is 15 amino acids. The CDR3 here is CASSLGGQGSGTQYF. CDR3 nucleotide sequence: TGTGCCAGCAGCTTAGGGGGACAGGGGAGCGGGACCCAGTACTTC.

For the CDR3, the DNA is TGCGCCAGCAGCCCAGGGGAGGGCAACGAGCAGTACTTC. Residues: CASSPGEGNEQYF. V usage is TRBV5-1 and J usage is TRBJ2-7; D is perhaps TRBD2 (7 bases). Germline V gene lookup returns CDR1 SGHRS and CDR2 YFSETQ. The CDR3 covers 13 residues. The ends were cut back, 4 bases at V and 5 bases at J, with 13 bases in the middle.

The chain is built from TRBV11-2 and TRBJ1-6; D gene uncertain. The CDR3 is 15 amino acids. In germline, CDR1 is SGHAT, CDR2 FQNNGV. V dropped 5 bases and J dropped 8 bases, with 16 bases sitting between them. The CDR3 sequence is CASSNPRSKHSPLHF. CDR3 sequence (DNA): TGTGCCAGCAGCAATCCCAGGTCCAAGCATTCACCCCTCCACTTT.

This clonotype was detected many times. V gene TRBV7-6 combines with J gene TRBJ2-1; D is possibly TRBD1 (6 bases). Germline V gives CDR1 SGHVS, CDR2 FNYEAQ. Between the trimmed V and J ends, which lost 5 bases and 4 bases, there was a span of 15 bases. The CDR3 sequence is 15 residues long. CDR3 coding DNA: TGTGCCAGCAGCCTAGACAGGTCCCCGTACAATGAGCAGTTCTTC. It is translated as CASSLDRSPYNEQFF.

The genes are TRBV7-9 and TRBJ2-2; D uncertain. The length of the CDR3 is 13 residues. V lost 5 bases, J lost 7 bases, and 11 bases lay in between. Per germline, CDR1 SEHNR and CDR2 FQNEAQ (reference sequence). In nucleotides, the CDR3 is TGTGCCAGCAGCCCGAATCTAGTCGGGGAGCTGTTTTTT. Translation gives CASSPNLVGELFF. The full variable domain, its missing parts supplied by reference TRBV7-9 and TRBJ2-2, is DTGVSQNPRHKITKRGQNVTFRCDPISEHNRLYWYRQTLGQGPEFLTYFQNEAQLEKSRLLSDRFSAERPKGSFSTLEIQRTEQGDSAMYLCASSPNLVGELFFGEGSRLTVL.

This clonotype showed up many times. Here the CDR3 reads CASSLDRVTQYF. The CDR3 coding sequence is TGTGCCAGCAGCTTGGACAGGGTAACGCAGTATTTT. V and J are TRBV5-6 and TRBJ2-3; TRBD1 might be the D (6 bases). The germline gives CDR1 SGHDT, CDR2 YYEEEE. This CDR3 comprises 12 residues. Trimming stripped 0 bases from V and 9 bases from J, with 8 bases between.

The chain has TRBV20-1 and TRBJ1-1; D call uncertain. This CDR3 spans 11 amino acids. Germline V gene sequence: CDR1 DFQATT, CDR2 SNEGSKA (reference sequence). V gave up 5 bases and J gave up 8 bases, with 12 bases separating them. The CDR3 sequence is CSARSDDEAFF. The CDR3 DNA sequence: TGCAGTGCTCGATCGGATGACGAAGCTTTCTTT.

There are many counts of this clonotype. The CDR3 here is CASSLRSEGLYGYTF. CDR3 nucleotide sequence: TGTGCCAGCAGTTTACGTTCAGAGGGGTTGTATGGCTACACCTTC. The V call is TRBV27, the J call TRBJ1-2, with a tentative D call TRBD1 (5 bases). The germline CDR1 and CDR2 sequences are MNHEY and SMNVEV (reference sequence). This CDR3 is 15 amino acids long. Trimming cost V 2 bases and J 5 bases, with 15 bases left between them.

This chain connects TRBV11-2 to TRBJ2-7; no clear D. The CDR3 is 14 amino acids. The V gene's germline CDR1 is SGHAT and CDR2 FQNNGV. With 5 bases removed from V and 3 bases from J, the gap between germline ends came to 14 bases. The CDR3 nucleotides are TGTGCCAGCAGCCAAGAAGCGTCGGACTACGAGCAGTACTTC. It translates to CASSQEASDYEQYF.

This rearrangement joins TRBV9 to TRBJ2-1; D unclear. The CDR3 runs 13 residues. V gave up 0 bases and J gave up 9 bases, with 10 bases separating them. Germline CDR1 is SGDLS and CDR2 is YYNGEE. CDR3 nucleotide sequence: TGTGCCAGCAGCGTAGTAGGGTCGGGTGAGCAGTTCTTC. Protein sequence: CASSVVGSGEQFF.